The 32 T cell receptor beta chains below come from one sample, sequenced in a study of T cells in Graves' hyperthyroidism and ophthalmopathy. Amplification targeted TCR beta CDR3 regions from RNA transcripts. HTBI primers drove first-round RT-PCR of the TCR CDR3. TCRdb processed the multiplex PCR reads anew with MiXCR; each CDR3 protein has one entry. The repertoire holds a few hundred thousand distinct CDR3 sequences, with roughly 14% as singletons. Sequences were obtained from blood. The receptors stem from a woman in her 30s with Graves' hyperthyroidism.

This clonotype was detected many times. The chain joins TRBV20-1 to TRBJ1-1, with TRBD1 matching 10 bases. Trimming cost V 1 base and J 4 bases; bases outside gene matches: 0. Germline V CDR1 and CDR2: DFQATT, SNEGSKA (reference sequence). The CDR3 extends over 13 amino acids. The DNA of the CDR3 is TGCAGTGCTAGAGGGGACAGGGGCACTGAAGCTTTCTTT. It encodes CSARGDRGTEAFF.

Details on this clonotype: A much bigger clone sits one base away, suggesting this may be a read error. The chain recombines TRBV3-1 with TRBJ2-7; the match to TRBD2 covers 12 bases. V gave up 3 bases and J gave up 5 bases; unmatched junction bases: 5. Germline-derived CDR1 and CDR2 are LGHDT and YNNKEL (reference sequence). The CDR3 runs to 15 residues. The CDR3 nucleotides read TGTGCCAGCAGCCAGGGACTAGCGGGTAACCACGAGCAGTACTTC. It encodes CASSQGLAGNHEQYF.

This clonotype was picked up a small number of times. The CDR3 loop reads CAISVGLAGAGAIQYF. In nucleotides, the CDR3 is TGTGCCATCAGTGTAGGACTAGCGGGAGCCGGGGCCATTCAGTACTTC. The chain is built from TRBV10-3 and TRBJ2-4; the match to TRBD2 covers 13 bases. Germline-derived CDR1 and CDR2 are ENHRY and SYGVKD. V was clipped by 4 bases and J by 9 bases; unmatched bases: 9. This CDR3 region has 16 residues.

As regards this clonotype: The junction departs from the called germline gene at one end, perhaps through a read error. The J gene is TRBJ2-7, the V gene TRBV5-5; D remains unclear. Germline V gives CDR1 SGHKS, CDR2 YYEKEE (reference sequence). The CDR3 spans 13 residues. The CDR3 protein is CASSLLIAYEQYF. CDR3 in DNA: TGCGCCAGCAGCTTGTTAATCGCCTACGAGCAGTACTTC.

The table lists this clonotype with many counts. The rearrangement uses TRBV12-3 or TRBV12-4 and TRBJ2-3; 8 bases align to TRBD2. Trimming cost V 5 bases and J 0 bases; bases outside gene matches: 4. The CDR3 sequence is 15 residues long. The CDR3, as DNA: TGTGCCAGCAGTATACTAGCGGCTAGCACAGATACGCAGTATTTT. It translates to CASSILAASTDTQYF.

The chain couples TRBV10-1 to TRBJ2-1; TRBD2 aligns across 12 bases. CDR1 and CDR2 from the germline V gene are WNHNN and SYGVQD (reference sequence). The CDR3 has 15 residues. Unmatched junction bases numbered 6, after V lost 7 bases and J lost 5 bases. For the CDR3, the DNA is TGCGCCAGCAAGACTAGCGGGAGTCGCGACAATGAGCAGTTCTTC. Its protein product is CASKTSGSRDNEQFF.

In its sample, this clonotype was seen a few times. The chain is built from TRBV7-9 and TRBJ2-1; 8 bases are a match to TRBD2. The germline V gene has CDR1 SEHNR and CDR2 FQNEAQ (reference sequence). Trimming at V came to 1 base and at J to 7 bases, leaving 6 bases not matched to a gene. The CDR3 loop spans 15 amino acids. The CDR3 region is CASSLVSGGVNEQFF. The CDR3 DNA is TGTGCCAGCAGCTTAGTTTCCGGGGGGGTTAATGAGCAGTTCTTC. The full variable domain, in which reference TRBV7-9 and TRBJ2-1 provide the parts outside the CDR3, is DTGVSQNPRHKITKRGQNVTFRCDPISEHNRLYWYRQTLGQGPEFLTYFQNEAQLEKSRLLSDRFSAERPKGSFSTLEIQRTEQGDSAMYLCASSLVSGGVNEQFFGPGTRLTVL.

Comment on this clonotype: At one end the junction does not follow the germline gene, possibly because of a read error. The J gene is TRBJ2-1, the V gene TRBV3-1; 9 bases are a match to TRBD2. The CDR3 consists of 15 residues. CDR1 is LGHDT and CDR2 is YNNKEL in the germline V gene (reference sequence). The CDR3 sequence: CASSQDRGGRAEQFF. CDR3 bases: TGCGCCAGCAGCCAAGATCGCGGCGGGAGGGCTGAGCAGTTCTTC.

This CDR3 reads CASSLSTGLVTDTQYF. The CDR3, as DNA: TGTGCCAGCAGTTTATCGACGGGACTAGTTACAGATACGCAGTATTTT. The chain joins TRBV27 to TRBJ2-3; 8 bases are shared with TRBD2. The CDR3 is 16 amino acids. J was trimmed by 3 bases and V by 0 bases; bases with no gene match: 5. In germline, CDR1 is MNHEY, CDR2 SMNVEV (reference sequence).

This clonotype was detected ten times or more. The V and J genes are TRBV13 and TRBJ2-1, with a possible D match to TRBD1 (5 bases). V was pared by 10 bases and J by 5 bases, with 12 bases between. This CDR3 has 12 residues. Per the germline V gene, CDR1 is PRHDT and CDR2 is FYEKMQ (reference sequence). CDR3 protein: CAISTVDNEQFF. The CDR3 nucleotides are TGTGCCATCTCGACAGTGGACAATGAGCAGTTCTTC. Variable domain in full (rest from reference TRBV13 and TRBJ2-1): AAGVIQSPRHLIKEKRETATLKCYPIPRHDTVYWYQQGPGQDPQFLISFYEKMQSDKGSIPDRFSAQQFSDYHSELNMSSLELGDSALYFCAISTVDNEQFFGPGTRLTVL.

This clonotype was observed many times. The chain is built from TRBV6-2 or TRBV6-3 and TRBJ1-5, with TRBD1 identical over 7 bases. V dropped 5 bases and J dropped 6; count of bases not matched to a gene: 4. Germline assignment: CDR1 MNHEY and CDR2 SVGEGT. The CDR3 sequence is 13 residues long. CDR3 DNA: TGTGCCAGCAGTCCAACAGGGGTTCAGCCCCAGCATTTT. It yields the protein CASSPTGVQPQHF.

This clonotype has a single count. J is TRBJ2-7 and V is TRBV7-9; D is possibly TRBD2 (6 bases). Germline loops: CDR1 SEHNR, CDR2 FQNEAQ (reference sequence). The V end was cut by 4 bases, the J end by 5 bases, with 18 bases between. The CDR3 loop spans 15 amino acids. CDR3 DNA sequence: TGTGCCAGCAGCTACTCTGGAGGGGCTAGCGACGAGCAGTACTTC. Protein product: CASSYSGGASDEQYF.

The CDR3 loop reads CASSPGGVGNQPQHF. The CDR3 nucleotides read TGTGCCAGCAGCCCCGGGGGGGTAGGCAATCAGCCCCAGCATTTT. The chain recombines TRBV28 with TRBJ1-5; TRBD1 might be the D (5 bases). The CDR3 is 15 amino acids. The V and J ends lost 6 bases and 2 bases respectively, with 14 bases between them. CDR1 is MDHEN and CDR2 is SYDVKM in the germline V gene.

In its sample, this clonotype was seen a few times. A read error may account for a junction end that differs from germline. The J gene is TRBJ1-1, the V gene TRBV3-1; D call uncertain. Per germline, CDR1 LGHDT and CDR2 YNNKEL (reference sequence). There are 13 residues in the CDR3. The CDR3, as DNA: TGTGCCAGCGGCCAATGGATGAACACTGAAGCTTTCTTT. It encodes CASGQWMNTEAFF.

CDR3 sequence reads: CASSGQVDSPLHF. The CDR3 coding sequence is TGCGCCAGCAGTGGACAGGTGGACTCACCCCTCCACTTT. This chain uses TRBV10-1 with TRBJ1-6, with D possibly being TRBD1 (6 bases). The CDR3 loop spans 13 amino acids. V was clipped by 4 bases and J by 10 bases, with 11 bases between them. Germline CDR1 is WNHNN and CDR2 is SYGVQD (reference sequence).

This clonotype was counted many times. J is TRBJ2-5 and V is TRBV7-9; D gene uncertain. The CDR3 has 14 amino acids. The germline V gene has CDR1 SEHNR and CDR2 FQNEAQ (reference sequence). With 2 bases removed from V and 5 bases from J, the gap between germline ends came to 12 bases. The CDR3 protein is CASSLTFFGETQYF. The DNA of the CDR3 is TGTGCCAGCAGCTTAACTTTTTTTGGGGAGACCCAGTACTTC.

The chain employs TRBV6-5 and TRBJ1-5; perhaps TRBD1 as D (5 bases). The germline V gene encodes CDR1 MNHEY and CDR2 SVGAGI. This CDR3 comprises 13 residues. The V end lost 2 bases, the J end lost 8 bases, and 10 bases lay between the germline ends. DNA of the CDR3: TGTGCCAGCAGTTACCTGGGGACGGAGCCCCAGCATTTT. Protein: CASSYLGTEPQHF.

This clonotype was detected a few times. The chain combines TRBV5-1 with TRBJ2-7, with D possibly TRBD1 on 6 matching bases. Trimming took 4 bases from V and 1 from J, leaving 9 bases between them. Germline values: CDR1 SGHRS, CDR2 YFSETQ. CDR3 length equals 13 residues. CDR3: CASSRTDSYEQYF. As DNA, the CDR3 is TGCGCCAGCAGCCGGACAGATTCCTACGAGCAGTACTTC. Full variable domain (rest looked up from reference TRBV5-1 and TRBJ2-7): KAGVTQTPRYLIKTRGQQVTLSCSPISGHRSVSWYQQTPGQGLQFLFEYFSETQRNKGNFPGRFSGRQFSNSRSEMNVSTLELGDSALYLCASSRTDSYEQYFGPGTRLTVT.

This clonotype was recorded at least ten times. The chain uses TRBV12-3 or TRBV12-4 and TRBJ1-1, with 9 bases matching TRBD1. The CDR3 runs to 14 residues. V was clipped by 7 bases and J by 2 bases; unmatched bases: 5. For the CDR3, the DNA is TGTGCCAGCACGGTAACAGGGGGCAACACTGAAGCTTTCTTT. Protein: CASTVTGGNTEAFF.

This clonotype was seen ten or more times. The J gene is TRBJ2-3, the V gene TRBV2; maybe TRBD2 (6 bases). With 5 bases removed from V and 5 bases from J, the gap between germline ends came to 14 bases. The germline V gene encodes CDR1 SNHLY and CDR2 FYNNEI. The CDR3 sequence is 14 residues long. The CDR3 reads CASSSDRGIDTQYF. In DNA form, the CDR3 reads TGTGCCAGCAGTTCAGATCGCGGGATAGATACGCAGTATTTT.

The rearrangement joins TRBV3-1 to TRBJ2-7, with TRBD2 matching 14 bases. Germline lookup yields CDR1 LGHDT and CDR2 YNNKEL (reference sequence). The ends lost 3 bases at V and 1 base at J; junction bases unmatched: 8. The CDR3 covers 18 residues. The CDR3 sequence is CASSHGTSGSGPSYEQYF. The CDR3 nucleotides read TGTGCCAGCAGCCATGGGACTAGCGGGAGTGGACCTTCCTACGAGCAGTACTTC.

This clonotype appeared many times. The V gene is TRBV20-1, the J gene TRBJ2-3, with 10 bases identical to TRBD1. Germline V gene sequence: CDR1 DFQATT, CDR2 SNEGSKA (reference sequence). Trimming took 5 bases from V and 6 from J; bases not matched to a gene: 8. The CDR3 is 14 amino acids. DNA of the CDR3: TGCAGTGCTCCACTAGGGACAGGGGAGGATACGCAGTATTTT. Translating gives CSAPLGTGEDTQYF.

This chain links TRBV30 with TRBJ1-5; 9 nucleotides match TRBD1. V gave up 6 bases and J gave up 0 bases; unmatched junction bases: 6. The V gene's germline CDR1 is GTSNPN and CDR2 SVGIG (reference sequence). This CDR3 comprises 15 residues. The CDR3 nucleotides are TGTGCCTGCGGACAGGGGACAATTAGCAATCAGCCCCAGCATTTT. Translation: CACGQGTISNQPQHF. Drawing the rest from reference TRBV30 and TRBJ1-5, the complete variable domain is SQTIHQWPATLVQPVGSPLSLECTVEGTSNPNLYWYRQAAGRGLQLLFYSVGIGQISSEVPQNLSASRPQDRQFILSSKKLLLSDSGFYLCACGQGTISNQPQHFGDGTRLSIL.

This clonotype showed up many times. This chain joins TRBV20-1 and TRBJ2-5; D is unclear. The ends were cut back, 4 bases at V and 2 bases at J, with 20 bases in the middle. This CDR3 spans 16 amino acids. Looked up from germline, CDR1 is DFQATT and CDR2 is SNEGSKA (reference sequence). CDR3 nucleotide sequence: TGCAGTGCTACCCCCACTGCTGAGGAACTACAAGAGACCCAGTACTTC. Translated: CSATPTAEELQETQYF.

Many counts were recorded for this clonotype. An end of the junction differs from the germline gene, which may be a read error. V usage is TRBV12-3 or TRBV12-4 and J usage is TRBJ2-4, with D tentatively TRBD2 (6 bases). The CDR3 consists of 13 residues. CDR3 amino acids: CASSTLAENIQYF. Here the CDR3 DNA reads TGTGCCAGCAGTACACTAGCCGAAAACATTCAGTACTTC.

This clonotype was seen repeatedly, ten times or more. The chain combines TRBV6-1 with TRBJ2-1; no clear D. Trimming cost V 5 bases and J 10 bases, with 15 bases left between them. The CDR3 totals 13 residues. Germline V gene lookup returns CDR1 MNHNS and CDR2 SASEGT. The CDR3 DNA reads TGTGCCAGCAGTTCACCGTTGACCGGGGAGCAGTTCTTC. Translating gives CASSSPLTGEQFF.

This clonotype was found many times. The chain recombines TRBV30 with TRBJ2-1; 7 nucleotides align to TRBD1. V shed 7 bases, J shed 7 bases, and the junction held 7 bases outside the gene matches. The CDR3 is 12 amino acids. Looked up from germline, CDR1 is GTSNPN and CDR2 is SVGIG (reference sequence). This CDR3 is CASSKGANEQFF. DNA for the CDR3: TGTGCCTCCTCCAAGGGGGCTAATGAGCAGTTCTTC.

This clonotype was picked up many times. V and J are TRBV30 and TRBJ1-2, with D unresolved. The length of the CDR3 is 13 residues. Trimming pared 3 bases from V and 2 bases from J, leaving 10 bases between. Germline loops: CDR1 GTSNPN, CDR2 SVGIG (reference sequence). The CDR3 DNA is TGTGCCTGGAGGGGGAGCCCGAACTATGGCTACACCTTC. This sequence encodes CAWRGSPNYGYTF.

This clonotype was detected many times. This rearrangement joins TRBV30 to TRBJ2-3, with D unclear. This CDR3 is 12 amino acids long. The V gene's germline CDR1 is GTSNPN and CDR2 SVGIG (reference sequence). Trimming left V 2 bases short and J 4 bases short, with 7 bases between. CDR3 coding DNA: TGTGCCTGGAGTCGTGCCTCAGATACGCAGTATTTT. Protein product: CAWSRASDTQYF.

This clonotype was detected many times. This chain's CDR3 is CASSLTSQSSYNEQFF. The DNA of the CDR3 is TGCGCCAGCAGCTTGACTAGCCAGAGCTCCTACAATGAGCAGTTCTTC. V is TRBV5-1 and J is TRBJ2-1, with D perhaps TRBD2 (6 bases). The CDR3 extends over 16 amino acids. V was clipped by 1 base and J by 0 bases, with 11 bases between them. Germline V gene data show CDR1 as SGHRS and CDR2 as YFSETQ.

This clonotype was counted ten times or more. The chain is built from TRBV28 and TRBJ2-5; either TRBD1 or TRBD2 may fit D (5 bases each). The germline CDR1 and CDR2 sequences are MDHEN and SYDVKM. CDR3 size: 13 residues. The germline V and J ends were trimmed by 2 bases and 5 bases, with 9 bases remaining between them. CDR3 DNA sequence: TGTGCCAGCAGTTTAGCAGGGACGGAGACCCAGTACTTC. Translating gives CASSLAGTETQYF.

This clonotype occurred many times. The V and J genes are TRBV10-3 and TRBJ2-5; maybe TRBD1 (6 bases). This CDR3 is 17 amino acids long. V lost 7 bases to trimming and J lost 2 bases, with 23 bases between them. Germline V gives CDR1 ENHRY, CDR2 SYGVKD. The CDR3 is CAIIHKRGSRGQETQYF. The CDR3, as DNA: TGTGCCATCATTCACAAGAGGGGGAGTCGCGGTCAAGAGACCCAGTACTTC.